What follows is one T cell receptor (beta chain) and its context. The entry originates in a study of T cells in tumors after PD-1 blockade. Study-level background: A subset received ongoing vismodegib 150 mg daily alongside anti-PD-1 therapy.

Input was roughly 600 ng to 6,004 ng of genomic DNA from tumor or blood. Only in-frame clones appear in the TCRdb table, and some are missing; sequencing was by immunoSEQ multiplex PCR. This sample has 60,000 to 75,000 clones, with roughly 70% found just once. The receptor's source is a human donor with basal cell carcinoma. The sequenced sample was PBMCs, obtained after anti-PD-1 treatment.

The CDR3 is CSVRLGQGINTGELFF. CDR3 bases: TGCAGCGTTCGTCTGGGACAGGGGATTAACACCGGGGAGCTGTTTTTT. V is TRBV29-1 and J is TRBJ2-2; 10 bases are a match to TRBD1. V gave up 5 bases and J gave up 2 bases; unmatched junction bases: 8. The CDR3 totals 16 residues. CDR1 SQVTM and CDR2 ANQGSEA come from the germline V gene.